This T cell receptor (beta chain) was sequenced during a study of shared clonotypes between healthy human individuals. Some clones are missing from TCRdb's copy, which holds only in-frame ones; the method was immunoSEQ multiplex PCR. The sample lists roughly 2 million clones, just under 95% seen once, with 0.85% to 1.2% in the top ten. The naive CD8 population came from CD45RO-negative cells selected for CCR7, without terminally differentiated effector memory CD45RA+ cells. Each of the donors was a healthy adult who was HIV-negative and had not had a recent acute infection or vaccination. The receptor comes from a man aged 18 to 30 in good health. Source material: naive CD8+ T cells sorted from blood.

The CDR3 sequence is CASSYRDSSGNTIYF. CDR3 bases: TGTGCCAGCAGTTACAGGGACAGCTCTGGAAACACCATATATTTT. V usage is TRBV6-5 and J usage is TRBJ1-3, with 7 bases lining up with TRBD1. CDR1 and CDR2 (germline): MNHEY, SVGAGI. V lost 2 bases and J lost 0; bases outside the gene matches: 1. The CDR3 consists of 15 residues.